This paragraph reports one T cell receptor beta chain. The target antigen is unknown. These data belong to a study of response to subunit inactivated influenza vaccine. Study observations and caveats: Authors proposed each seasonal influenza vaccination draws in few new T cells.

Per the germline V gene, CDR1 is DFQATT and CDR2 is SNEGSKA (reference sequence). V was clipped by 5 bases and J by 12 bases, with 26 bases between them. The CDR3 is 16 amino acids. TCRdb itself ran the RT-PCR reads through MiXCR, one entry per CDR3 protein. The table shows about 700,000 distinct CDR3 sequences, with around 13% occurring only once. Sample: PBMCs from blood, taken less than 15 days before vaccination. The chain is built from TRBV20-1 and TRBJ1-6, with D unclear. The sequence came from a man aged 45-65 years who received an inactivated influenza vaccine. CDR3: CSAVTLPGSIIQPLHF. CDR3 DNA sequence: TGCAGTGCTGTGACCCTACCGGGCAGTATAATTCAACCCCTCCACTTT.